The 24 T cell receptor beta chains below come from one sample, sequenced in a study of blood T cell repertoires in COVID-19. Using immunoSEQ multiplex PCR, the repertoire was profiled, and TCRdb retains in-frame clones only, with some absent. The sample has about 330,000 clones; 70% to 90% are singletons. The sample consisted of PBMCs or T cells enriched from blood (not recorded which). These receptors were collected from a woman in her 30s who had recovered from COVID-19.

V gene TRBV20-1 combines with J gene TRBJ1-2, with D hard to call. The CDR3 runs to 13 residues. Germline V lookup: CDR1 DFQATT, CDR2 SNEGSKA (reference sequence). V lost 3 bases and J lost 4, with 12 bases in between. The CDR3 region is CSASRPEGYGYTF. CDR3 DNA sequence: TGCAGTGCTAGTCGACCTGAGGGCTATGGCTACACCTTC.

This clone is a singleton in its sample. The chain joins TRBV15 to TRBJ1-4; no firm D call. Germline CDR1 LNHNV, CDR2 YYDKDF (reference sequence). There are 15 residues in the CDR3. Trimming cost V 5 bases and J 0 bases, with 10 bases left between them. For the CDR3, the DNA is TGTGCCACCAGCTCGGAGCGAACAACTAATGAAAAACTGTTTTTT. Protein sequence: CATSSERTTNEKLFF.

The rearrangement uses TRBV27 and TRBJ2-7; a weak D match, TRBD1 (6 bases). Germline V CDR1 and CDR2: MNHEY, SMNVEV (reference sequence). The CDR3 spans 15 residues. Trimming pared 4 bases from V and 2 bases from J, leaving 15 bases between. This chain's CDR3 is CASSSRQGLPYEQYF. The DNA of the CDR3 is TGTGCCAGCAGTTCGCGCCAGGGGTTGCCCTACGAGCAGTACTTC.

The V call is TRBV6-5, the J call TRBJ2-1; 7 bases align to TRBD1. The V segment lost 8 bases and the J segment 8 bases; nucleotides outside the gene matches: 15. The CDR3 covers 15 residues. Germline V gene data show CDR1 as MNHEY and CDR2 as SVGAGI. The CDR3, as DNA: TGTGCCAGCCTCACCCCGGGTAGGGGGCATCATGAGCAGTTCTTC. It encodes CASLTPGRGHHEQFF.

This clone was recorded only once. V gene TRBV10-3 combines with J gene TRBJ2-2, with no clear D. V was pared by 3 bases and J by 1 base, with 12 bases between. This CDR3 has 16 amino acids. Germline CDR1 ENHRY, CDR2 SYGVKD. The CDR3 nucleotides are TGTGCCATCAGTGAAGCCCCCCAGGAGAACACCGGGGAGCTGTTTTTT. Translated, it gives CAISEAPQENTGELFF.

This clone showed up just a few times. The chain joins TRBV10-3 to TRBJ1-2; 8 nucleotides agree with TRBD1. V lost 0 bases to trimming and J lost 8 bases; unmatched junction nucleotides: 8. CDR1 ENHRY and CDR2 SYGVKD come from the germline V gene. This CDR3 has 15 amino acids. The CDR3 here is CAISESRGQVFGYTF. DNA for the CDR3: TGTGCCATCAGTGAGTCGCGGGGACAGGTTTTCGGCTACACCTTC.

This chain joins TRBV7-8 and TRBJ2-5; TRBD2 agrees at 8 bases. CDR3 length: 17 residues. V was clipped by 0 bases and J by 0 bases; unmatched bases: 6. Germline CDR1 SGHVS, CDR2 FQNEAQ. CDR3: CASSLASVAGYQETQYF. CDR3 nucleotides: TGTGCCAGCAGCTTAGCGTCGGTAGCGGGGTACCAAGAGACCCAGTACTTC.

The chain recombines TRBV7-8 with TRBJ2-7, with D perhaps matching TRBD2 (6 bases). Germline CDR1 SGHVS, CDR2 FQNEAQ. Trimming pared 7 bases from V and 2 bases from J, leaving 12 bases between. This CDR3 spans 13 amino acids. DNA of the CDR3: TGTGCCAGCACACGGGGGTTTGCCTACGAGCAGTACTTC. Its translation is CASTRGFAYEQYF.

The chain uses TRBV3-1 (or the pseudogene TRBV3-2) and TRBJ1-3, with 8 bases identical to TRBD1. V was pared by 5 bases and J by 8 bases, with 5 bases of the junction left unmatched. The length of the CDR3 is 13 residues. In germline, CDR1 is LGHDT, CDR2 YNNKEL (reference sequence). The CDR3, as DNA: TGTGCCAGCAGCATGACAGGGGCGGACACCATATATTTT. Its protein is CASSMTGADTIYF.

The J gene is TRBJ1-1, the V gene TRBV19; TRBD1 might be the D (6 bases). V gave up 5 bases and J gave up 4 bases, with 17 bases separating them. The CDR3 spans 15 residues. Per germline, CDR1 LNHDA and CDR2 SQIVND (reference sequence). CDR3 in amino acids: CASSASLVGGTEAFF. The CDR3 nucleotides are TGTGCCAGTAGTGCCTCCCTCGTAGGGGGCACTGAAGCTTTCTTT.

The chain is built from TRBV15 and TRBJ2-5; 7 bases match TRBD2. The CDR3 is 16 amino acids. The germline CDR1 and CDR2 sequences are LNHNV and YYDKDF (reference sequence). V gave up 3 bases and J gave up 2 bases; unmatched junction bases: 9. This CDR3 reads CATSRIWGGTQETQYF. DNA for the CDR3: TGTGCCACCAGCAGGATTTGGGGGGGAACGCAAGAGACCCAGTACTTC.

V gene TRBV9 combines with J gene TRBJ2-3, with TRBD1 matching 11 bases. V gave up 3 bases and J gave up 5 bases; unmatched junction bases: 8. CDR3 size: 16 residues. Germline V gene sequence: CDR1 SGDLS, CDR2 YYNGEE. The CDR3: CASSDEWTGGQDTQYF. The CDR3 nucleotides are TGTGCCAGCAGCGACGAGTGGACAGGGGGCCAAGATACGCAGTATTTT.

The CDR3 bases are TGTGCCAGCAGTTTAGGGGGGGGAAAACTGTTTTTT. It is translated as CASSLGGGKLFF. The chain employs TRBV27 and TRBJ1-4; the D gene is possibly TRBD1 (5 bases). The CDR3 spans 12 residues. Trimming cost V 2 bases and J 10 bases, with 8 bases left between them. The germline CDR1 and CDR2 sequences are MNHEY and SMNVEV (reference sequence).

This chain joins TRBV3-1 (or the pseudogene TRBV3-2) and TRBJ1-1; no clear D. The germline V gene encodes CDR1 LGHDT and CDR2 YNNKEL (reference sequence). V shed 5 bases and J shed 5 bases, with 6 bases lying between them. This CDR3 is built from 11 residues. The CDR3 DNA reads TGTGCCAGCAGCTATTTGACTGAAGCTTTCTTT. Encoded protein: CASSYLTEAFF.

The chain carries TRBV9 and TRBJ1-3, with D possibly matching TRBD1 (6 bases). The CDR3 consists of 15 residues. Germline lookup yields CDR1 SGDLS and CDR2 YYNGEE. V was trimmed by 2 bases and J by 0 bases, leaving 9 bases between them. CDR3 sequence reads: CASSVTGLSGNTIYF. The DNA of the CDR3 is TGTGCCAGCAGCGTGACAGGCCTCTCTGGAAACACCATATATTTT.

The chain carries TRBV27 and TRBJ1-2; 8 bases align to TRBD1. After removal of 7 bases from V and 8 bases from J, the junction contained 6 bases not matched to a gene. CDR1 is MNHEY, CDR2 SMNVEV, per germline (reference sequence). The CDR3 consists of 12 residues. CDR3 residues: CASKGQGRGYTF. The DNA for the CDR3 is TGTGCCAGCAAAGGACAGGGTCGCGGCTACACCTTC.

CDR3 sequence: CASSYRMGNNEQFF. In DNA, the CDR3 is TGTGCCAGCAGCTACAGGATGGGGAACAATGAGCAGTTCTTC. The chain joins TRBV7-2 to TRBJ2-1, with a weak D call TRBD1 (5 bases). Germline CDR1 reads SGHTA; CDR2 reads FQGNSA. The CDR3 extends over 14 amino acids. The V end was cut by 4 bases, the J end by 5 bases, with 12 bases between.

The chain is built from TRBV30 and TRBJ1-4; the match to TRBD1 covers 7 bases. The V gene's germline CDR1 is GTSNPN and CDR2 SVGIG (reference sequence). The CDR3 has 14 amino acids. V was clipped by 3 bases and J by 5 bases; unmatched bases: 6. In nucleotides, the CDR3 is TGTGCCTGGAGACCAGGGACAGAAAATGAAAAACTGTTTTTT. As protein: CAWRPGTENEKLFF.

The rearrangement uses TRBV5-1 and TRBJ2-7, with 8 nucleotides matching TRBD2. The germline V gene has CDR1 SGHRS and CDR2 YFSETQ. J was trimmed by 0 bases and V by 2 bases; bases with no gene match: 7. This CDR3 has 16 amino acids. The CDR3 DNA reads TGCGCCAGCAGCTTATCCAGCGGGGGAAGCTCCTACGAGCAGTACTTC. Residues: CASSLSSGGSSYEQYF.

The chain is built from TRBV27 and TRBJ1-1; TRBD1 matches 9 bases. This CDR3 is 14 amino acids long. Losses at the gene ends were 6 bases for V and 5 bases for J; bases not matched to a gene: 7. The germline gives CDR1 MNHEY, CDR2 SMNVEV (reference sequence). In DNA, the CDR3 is TGTGCCAGCAGAGAAGACAGGGGGAGGACTGAAGCTTTCTTT. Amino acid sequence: CASREDRGRTEAFF.

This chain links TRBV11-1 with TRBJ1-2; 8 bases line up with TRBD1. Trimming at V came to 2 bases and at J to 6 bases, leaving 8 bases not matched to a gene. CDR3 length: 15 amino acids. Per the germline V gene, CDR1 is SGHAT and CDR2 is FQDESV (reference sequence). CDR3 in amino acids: CASSLWSGGADGYTF. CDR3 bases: TGTGCCAGCAGCTTATGGTCAGGGGGCGCGGATGGCTACACCTTC.

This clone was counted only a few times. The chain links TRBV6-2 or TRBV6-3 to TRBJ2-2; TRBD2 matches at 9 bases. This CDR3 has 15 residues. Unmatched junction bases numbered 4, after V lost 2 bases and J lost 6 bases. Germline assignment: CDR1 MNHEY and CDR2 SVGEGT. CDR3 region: CASSYGVAGAGELFF. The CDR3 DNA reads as TGTGCCAGCAGTTACGGTGTAGCGGGAGCCGGGGAGCTGTTTTTT.

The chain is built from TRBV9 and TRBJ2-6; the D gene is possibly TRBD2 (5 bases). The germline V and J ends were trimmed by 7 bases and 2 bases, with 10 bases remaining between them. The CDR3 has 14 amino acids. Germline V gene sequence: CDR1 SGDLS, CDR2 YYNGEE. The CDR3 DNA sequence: TGTGCCAGCTACCGGGGTACTGGGGCCAACGTCCTGACTTTC. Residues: CASYRGTGANVLTF.

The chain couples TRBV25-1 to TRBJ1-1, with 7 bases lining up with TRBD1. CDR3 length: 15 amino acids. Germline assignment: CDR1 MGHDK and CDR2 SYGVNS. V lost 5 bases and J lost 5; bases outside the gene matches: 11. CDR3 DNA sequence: TGTGCCAGCAGTCCACCAGGGGCAGGGGGGACTGAAGCTTTCTTT. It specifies CASSPPGAGGTEAFF.